This T cell receptor beta chain was sequenced for a study of shared T cell receptors in the human thymus. The germline V gene has CDR1 SGHKS and CDR2 YYEKEE (reference sequence). CDR3 length: 15 residues. V lost 3 bases, J lost 7 bases, and 7 bases stayed unmatched. Using immunoSEQ multiplex PCR, the repertoire was profiled, and TCRdb retains in-frame clones only, with some absent. This table has hundreds of thousands of clones, approximately 85% appearing once. The data also belong to a second study, concerning human thymus T cells. That source notes: Having surgery to correct congenital heart defects, healthy Finnish infants acted as the donors. In corrective heart surgery, resections were taken, and these provided the thymus tissue.

Material: thymocytes. The clonotype originates from a girl less than two years old with a congenital heart defect. This chain joins TRBV5-5 and TRBJ1-6, with 7 bases that match TRBD1. CDR3 residues: CASSSRGTVNSPLHF. The CDR3 DNA is TGTGCCAGCAGCTCGCGCGGGACAGTAAATTCACCCCTCCACTTT. The full variable domain, in which reference TRBV5-5 and TRBJ1-6 provide the parts outside the CDR3, is DAGVTQSPTHLIKTRGQQVTLRCSPISGHKSVSWYQQVLGQGPQFIFQYYEKEERGRGNFPDRFSARQFPNYSSELNVNALLLGDSALYLCASSSRGTVNSPLHFGNGTRLTVT.